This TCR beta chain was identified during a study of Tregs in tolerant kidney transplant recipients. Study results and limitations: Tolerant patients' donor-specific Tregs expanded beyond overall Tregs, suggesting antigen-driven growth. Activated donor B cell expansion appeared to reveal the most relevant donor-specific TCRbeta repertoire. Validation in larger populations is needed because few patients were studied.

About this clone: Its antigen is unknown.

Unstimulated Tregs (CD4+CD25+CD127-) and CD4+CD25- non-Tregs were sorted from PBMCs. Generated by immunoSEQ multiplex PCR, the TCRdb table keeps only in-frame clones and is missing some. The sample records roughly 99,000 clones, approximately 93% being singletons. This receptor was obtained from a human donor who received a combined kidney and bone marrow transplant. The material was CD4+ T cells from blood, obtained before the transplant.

The CDR3 region has the DNA TGTGCCAGCAGCGCCTCTACGGACAGGGAGAACACTGAAGCTTTCTTT. Its translation: CASSASTDRENTEAFF. The rearrangement uses TRBV7-9 and TRBJ1-1, with 8 bases that match TRBD1. The CDR3 spans 16 residues. Germline V lookup: CDR1 SEHNR, CDR2 FQNEAQ (reference sequence). V was clipped by 5 bases and J by 1 base; unmatched bases: 9.